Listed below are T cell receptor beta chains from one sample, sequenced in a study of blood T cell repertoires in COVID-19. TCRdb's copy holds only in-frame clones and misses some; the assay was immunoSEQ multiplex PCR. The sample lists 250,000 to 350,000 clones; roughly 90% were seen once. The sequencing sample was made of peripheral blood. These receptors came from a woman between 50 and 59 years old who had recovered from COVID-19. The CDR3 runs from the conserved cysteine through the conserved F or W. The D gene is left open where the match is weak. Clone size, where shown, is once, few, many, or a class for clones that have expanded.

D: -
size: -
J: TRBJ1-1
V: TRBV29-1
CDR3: CSVGRGAINTEAFF

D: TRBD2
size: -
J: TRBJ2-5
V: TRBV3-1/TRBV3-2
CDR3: CASSQGGGTTQYF

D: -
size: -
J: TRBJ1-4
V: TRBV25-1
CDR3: CASSGRTAINEKLFF

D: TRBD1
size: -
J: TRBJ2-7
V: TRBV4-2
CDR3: CASSHDGAGQGSYEQYF

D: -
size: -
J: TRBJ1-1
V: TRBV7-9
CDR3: CASSLGSPRFPEAFF

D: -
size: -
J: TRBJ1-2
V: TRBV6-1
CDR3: CASSESGGGRVSGYTF

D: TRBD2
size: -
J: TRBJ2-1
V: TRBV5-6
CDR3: CASSHWTSGHEQFF

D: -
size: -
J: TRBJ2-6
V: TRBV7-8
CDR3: CASSPREGPSGANVLTF

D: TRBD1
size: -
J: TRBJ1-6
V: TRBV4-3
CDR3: CASSPTGTENSPLHF

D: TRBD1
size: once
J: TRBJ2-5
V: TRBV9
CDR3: CASRPTGGETQYF

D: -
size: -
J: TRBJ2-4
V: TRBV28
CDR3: CASTGNLKNIQYF

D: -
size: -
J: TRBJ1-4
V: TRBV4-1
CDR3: CASSQGVWQTNEKLFF

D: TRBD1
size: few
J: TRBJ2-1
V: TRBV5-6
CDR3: CASSLTGVALREQFF

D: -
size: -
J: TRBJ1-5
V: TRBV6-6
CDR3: CASSSLDQRGNQPQHF

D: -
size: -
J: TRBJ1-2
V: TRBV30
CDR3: CAWSGRGREYGYTF

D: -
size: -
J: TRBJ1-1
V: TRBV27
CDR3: CASRPTTVNTEAFF

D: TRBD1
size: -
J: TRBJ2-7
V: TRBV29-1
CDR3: CSVENGQGSEQYF

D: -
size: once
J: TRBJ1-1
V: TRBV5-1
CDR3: CASSPQGSDTEAFF

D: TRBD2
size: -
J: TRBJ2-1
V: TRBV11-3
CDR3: CASSLGTSGAHNEQFF

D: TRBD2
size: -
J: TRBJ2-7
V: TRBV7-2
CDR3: CASSSRSGRAEQYF

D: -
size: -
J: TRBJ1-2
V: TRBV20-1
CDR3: CSARADGYTF

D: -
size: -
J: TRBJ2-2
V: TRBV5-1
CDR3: CASSPGQNTGELFF

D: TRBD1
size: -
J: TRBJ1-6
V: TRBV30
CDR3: CAWAGFDRANSPLHF

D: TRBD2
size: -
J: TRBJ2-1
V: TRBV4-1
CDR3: CASSQVTSLYNEQFF

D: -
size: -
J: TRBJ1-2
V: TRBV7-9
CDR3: CASSDRGGGDGYTF

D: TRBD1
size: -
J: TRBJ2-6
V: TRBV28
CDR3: CASKDRVAGANVLTF